The present entry profiles one T cell receptor beta chain with its context. These data originate in a study of CD8+CD57+ T cells in acquired aplastic anemia. Genomic DNA acted as the template from which TCR beta VDJ combination and CDR3 sequence profiling were carried out. One entry per CDR3 protein, called by TCRdb with MiXCR from the reads. The table shows approximately 190,000 distinct CDR3 sequences, with around 65% occurring only once. Sequenced: sorted CD4+, CD8+, or CD8+CD57+ T cells (not recorded which) from PBMCs. This TCR was recovered from a human donor with severe aplastic anemia or a healthy control (not recorded which).

In DNA, the CDR3 is TGTGCCACCAGTGATTCCCAACGGACAGGGGGTTTTCGAAACGAGCAGTACTTC. It is translated as CATSDSQRTGGFRNEQYF. J is TRBJ2-7 and V is TRBV24-1; 10 positions agree with TRBD1. Unmatched junction bases numbered 14, after V lost 2 bases and J lost 5 bases. The length of the CDR3 is 18 residues. Germline V lookup: CDR1 KGHDR, CDR2 SFDVKD.